Listed below are T cell receptor beta chains from one sample, sequenced in a study of T-cell reconstitution after alpha-beta-depleted transplantation in children. TCRdb ran MiXCR on the PCR reads and lists one entry per CDR3 protein. This table holds approximately 520,000 distinct CDR3 sequences, 11% found once. Sequenced material: PBMCs, mostly from graft donor cells, taken 180 days after TCRalphabeta/CD19-depleted stem cell transplant. The receptors here all came from a female patient between 2 and 15 years old who had a stem cell transplant for aplastic anemia, so the T cells may come from the graft donor. Each CDR3 is given with its conserved first and last residue.

J gene	V gene	CDR3 protein
TRBJ2-7	TRBV6-1	CASSTGRVAGDYEQYF
TRBJ2-1	TRBV9	CASSWIANSYNEQFF
TRBJ2-3	TRBV29-1	CSVETSWGTDTQYF
TRBJ2-7	TRBV13	CASSLWDRGAYEQYF
TRBJ1-1	TRBV20-1	CSAREGVDRGVTEAFF
TRBJ2-5	TRBV10-3	CAISTEGSETQYF
TRBJ2-3	TRBV7-6	CASSLLVGGRSTDTQYF
TRBJ2-1	TRBV15	CATSPNSPMVNEQFF
TRBJ2-2	TRBV25-1	CASSEWSGGPNTGELFF
TRBJ2-7	TRBV7-2	CASSFLGVAGAYEQYF
TRBJ2-1	TRBV5-1	CASSLTFLQAYNEQFF
TRBJ2-7	TRBV5-4	CASSTQNIQGLAAYEQYF
TRBJ2-3	TRBV7-2	CASSLYGPGSTDTQYF
TRBJ2-2	TRBV7-3	CASTTGGLAGATGELFF
TRBJ1-1	TRBV28	CASSRRQALNTEAFF
TRBJ1-3	TRBV20-1	CSARDRNSGNTIYF
TRBJ1-5	TRBV20-1	CSGQFNNQPQHF
TRBJ2-7	TRBV2	CASSVSGAVYEQYF
TRBJ2-1	TRBV5-1	CASSLGTSGTEQFF
TRBJ2-2	TRBV4-1	CASSQGGRANTGELFF
TRBJ2-2	TRBV20-1	CSAPDRNTGELFF
TRBJ1-1	TRBV4-3	CASSPPFRETEAFF
TRBJ1-2	TRBV28	CASTLLGGYGYTF